This T cell receptor beta chain was documented in a study of blood T cell repertoires in COVID-19 (dated by TCRdb to the early 2020s). For context, the study as a whole: Samples covering the acute and convalescent phases of COVID-19 were provided by collaborators in the United States, Italy and Spain. The dataset comprised deeply sampled blood TCRbeta repertoires from subjects exposed to, actively infected with, or recovered from COVID-19. The repertoires were released in a freely available public database meant as a resource for research on the immune response to SARS-CoV-2. The samples were drawn from two sources: the first 160 participants of the ongoing ImmuneRACE study, and 950 to 1,500 subjects contributed by 6 global collaborators. Where HLA class I and class II types were available, the types were taken from metadata supplied by the sample provider, not from assay-based typing. A de-identified subject ID, COVID-19 status, age in years and sex were almost always included in the sample metadata. The prospective study material was composed of cDNA or gDNA derived from T cells, B-cell-depleted T cells, or PBMCs.

For this clone: Its antigen is unknown. Base quality data are lacking; no much larger clone is found one base away.

TCRbeta CDR3 regions were amplified from genomic DNA using the immunoSEQ Assay, a bias-controlled multiplex PCR. In the source study's methods: The number of nucleated cells in each sample was estimated from the amplification of reference gene primers within the assay. Sequence reads were collapsed and filtered to measure the absolute abundance of every unique TCRbeta CDR3 rearrangement. For each sample, productive Simpson clonality was calculated as the square root of Simpson's diversity index across productive rearrangements. TCRdb re-hosts the immuneACCESS table, in-frame sequences only. Its copies lack some clones; in the studies checked, an unresolved V gene accounts for under half of them, and the cause for the rest is not known. The V and J calls and clone size come from that table; D and trimming were worked out from the DNA. The sample table shows hundreds of thousands of clones, and roughly nine tenths are seen once. Of the sample, 0.9% to 1.1% is held by the ten largest clones.

V and J lose 5 bases and 5 bases, and a span of 15 bases separates them. The CDR3 covers 14 residues, taking in both the cysteine and the phenylalanine. Only the CDR3 portion is preserved as DNA: 42 bases, with reading frame beginning at the first base. For CDR1 and CDR2, the germline V gene lists SGHVS and FQNEAQ. Study-level results and caveats: How much clinical and demographic metadata was included differed by source and by participant, and the metadata was provided uncurated.

Enrolling through a virtual design, the prospective study's participants ranged in age from roughly 18 to 95 years and lived across 24 United States geographic areas. In the prospective study, participants were assigned to cohorts based on the clinical history participants reported in a screening survey and a study questionnaire. ImmuneRACE Cohort 3 recovered participants were defined by two consecutive negative NP/OP PCR tests, healthcare professional clearance, or symptom resolution. In the prospective study, whole blood, serum and a nasopharyngeal or oropharyngeal swab were collected from each participant by mobile phlebotomists. Additional blood draws and questionnaires over a roughly two-month period could optionally be provided by prospective study participants. Blood samples from the prospective study were shipped frozen or at room temperature prior to DNA extraction.

Sequencing input: PBMCs or T cells enriched from blood (not recorded which). This receptor chain uses TRBV7-8 and TRBJ1-1, and possibly TRBD1, on 6 matching bases. This sequence was found in a young man who had recovered from COVID-19. The CDR3 amino acid sequence is: CASSLQGLGTEAFF. The DNA sequence is TGTGCCAGCAGCCTACAGGGTTTGGGTACTGAAGCTTTCTTT.